The clone carrying this TCR beta chain was picked up many times. Its antigen is currently unknown. The CDR3 end falls 3 residues outside the read, so it is completed with the germline J gene. The data derive from a study of T cell clonality in common variable immunodeficiency. General study findings and limits: In common variable immunodeficiency, TCR beta chains reportedly carried fewer deletions and N-nucleotide insertions. Links between repertoire features and CVID complications were heterogeneity-limited. The cause of increased CVID clonality remains unclear without subpopulation sequencing.

Only in-frame clones appear in the TCRdb table, and some are missing; sequencing was by immunoSEQ multiplex PCR. The sample counts just over 20,000 clones, none seen once; the ten largest own 2% to 2.5%. V was shortened by 4 bases and J by 1 base, with 2 bases between the two germline ends. Germline V gene lookup returns CDR1 SGHRS and CDR2 YFSETQ. The CDR3 spans 11 residues. The CVID group had over 12 females and 29 males, mean age approximately 40. Most patients and controls had Caucasian heritage. The chain couples TRBV5-1 to TRBJ2-5; D unclear. The receptor was isolated from a human donor with common variable immunodeficiency. The source material was peripheral blood mononuclear cells. The CDR3: CASSLQETQYF. CDR3 DNA (partial): TGCGCCAGCAGCCTCCAAGAGACC.